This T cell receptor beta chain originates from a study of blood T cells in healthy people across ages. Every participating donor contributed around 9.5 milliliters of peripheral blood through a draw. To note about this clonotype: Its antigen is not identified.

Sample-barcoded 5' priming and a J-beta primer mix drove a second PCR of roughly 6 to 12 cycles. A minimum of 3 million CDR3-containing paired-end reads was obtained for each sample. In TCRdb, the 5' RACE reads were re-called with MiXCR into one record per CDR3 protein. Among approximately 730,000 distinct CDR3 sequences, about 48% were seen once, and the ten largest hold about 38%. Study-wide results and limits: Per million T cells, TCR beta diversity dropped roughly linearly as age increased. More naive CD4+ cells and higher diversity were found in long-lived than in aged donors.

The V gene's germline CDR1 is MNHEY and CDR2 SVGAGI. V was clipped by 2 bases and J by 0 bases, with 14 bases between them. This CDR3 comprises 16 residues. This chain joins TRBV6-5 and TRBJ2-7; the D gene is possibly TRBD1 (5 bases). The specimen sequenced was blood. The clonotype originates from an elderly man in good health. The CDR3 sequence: CASSYMSVGDSYEQYF. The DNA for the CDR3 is TGTGCCAGCAGTTACATGTCCGTAGGGGACTCCTACGAGCAGTACTTC.